These 28 T cell receptor beta chains came from one sample sequenced in a study of cytomegalovirus exposure and HLA in healthy donors. The PCR made use of 60 Vbeta and 13 Jbeta primers. Data came from immunoSEQ multiplex PCR; TCRdb stores just in-frame clones and leaves some out. The repertoire holds more than 90,000 clones, with 82% as singletons. Material for sequencing was PBMCs. The receptors come from a man in his fifties or sixties in good health and CMV-seronegative.

This chain joins TRBV7-2 and TRBJ1-2; 7 nucleotides match TRBD1. Germline CDR1 reads SGHTA; CDR2 reads FQGNSA. With 4 bases clipped from V and 7 bases from J, the junction kept 3 bases outside the gene matches. This CDR3 contains 12 residues. The CDR3 nucleotides read TGTGCCAGCAGCTCGACAGGGTTTGGCTACACCTTC. As protein: CASSSTGFGYTF.

The V call is TRBV9, the J call TRBJ2-3; the match to TRBD2 covers 11 bases. V lost 0 bases, J lost 2 bases, and 2 bases stayed unmatched. This CDR3 spans 16 amino acids. In germline, CDR1 is SGDLS, CDR2 YYNGEE. CDR3 nucleotides: TGTGCCAGCAGCGTAGGACTAGCGGGAATCACAGATACGCAGTATTTT. Its translation is CASSVGLAGITDTQYF.

This chain connects TRBV28 to TRBJ1-2; perhaps TRBD1 as D (5 bases). The CDR3 contains 13 residues. Trimming pared 7 bases from V and 6 bases from J, leaving 15 bases between. Germline V gives CDR1 MDHEN, CDR2 SYDVKM. CDR3 in amino acids: CASTAQGTHGYTF. The DNA of the CDR3 is TGTGCCAGCACGGCCCAGGGAACCCATGGCTACACCTTC.

This sequence joins TRBV4-1 and TRBJ1-2; a possible D gene is TRBD1 (5 bases). The CDR3 has 20 amino acids. Germline CDR1 is MGHRA and CDR2 is YSYEKL. Trimming shortened V by 1 base and J by 0 bases, and 24 bases separated the two germline ends. The DNA for the CDR3 is TGCGCCAGCAGCCAAGGGGCAGCGGGACCGAGTATAGCAGCTAACTATGGCTACACCTTC. The encoded protein is CASSQGAAGPSIAANYGYTF.

The gene calls are TRBV5-1 and TRBJ2-5; 13 bases fit TRBD2. Germline trimming cut 5 bases from V and 0 bases from J; bases unmatched to any gene: 4. The germline CDR1 and CDR2 sequences are SGHRS and YFSETQ. This CDR3 comprises 16 residues. As DNA, the CDR3 is TGCGCCAGCAGTCAGGGACTAGCGGGGAACCAAGAGACCCAGTACTTC. As protein: CASSQGLAGNQETQYF.

V and J are TRBV7-9 and TRBJ2-4; D is undetermined. Germline V gene data show CDR1 as SEHNR and CDR2 as FQNEAQ (reference sequence). The length of the CDR3 is 13 residues. V was trimmed by 10 bases and J by 0 bases, leaving 10 bases between them. The CDR3 is CAIENLAKNIQYF. Written as DNA, the CDR3 is TGTGCCATCGAGAATTTAGCCAAAAACATTCAGTACTTC. The full variable domain, its missing parts supplied by reference TRBV7-9 and TRBJ2-4, is DTGVSQNPRHKITKRGQNVTFRCDPISEHNRLYWYRQTLGQGPEFLTYFQNEAQLEKSRLLSDRFSAERPKGSFSTLEIQRTEQGDSAMYLCAIENLAKNIQYFGAGTRLSVL.

The chain employs TRBV2 and TRBJ1-3; unclear D gene. CDR3 length: 14 amino acids. Trimming left V 8 bases short and J 0 bases short, with 11 bases between. The germline V gene encodes CDR1 SNHLY and CDR2 FYNNEI. The CDR3 protein is CASRREGSGNTIYF. The CDR3 DNA sequence: TGTGCCAGCCGGAGAGAGGGCTCTGGAAACACCATATATTTT.

This chain links TRBV12-5 with TRBJ2-7; 9 positions match TRBD2. The CDR3 loop spans 16 amino acids. V was clipped by 2 bases and J by 2 bases; unmatched bases: 7. Germline loops: CDR1 LGHNT, CDR2 FRNRAP. The CDR3 reads CASGLISGGITYEQYF. CDR3 sequence (DNA): TGTGCTAGTGGTTTGATTAGCGGGGGAATCACCTACGAGCAGTACTTC.

The gene calls are TRBV27 and TRBJ2-4; the D gene is possibly TRBD1 (6 bases). Germline-derived CDR1 and CDR2 are MNHEY and SMNVEV (reference sequence). Trimming stripped 6 bases from V and 6 bases from J, with 15 bases between. CDR3 length equals 14 residues. The CDR3 is CASSPNTRGNIQYF. CDR3 DNA: TGTGCCAGCAGCCCAAATACCAGGGGAAACATTCAGTACTTC.

This rearrangement joins TRBV28 to TRBJ1-2; TRBD1 is a possible D gene (6 bases). Per germline, CDR1 MDHEN and CDR2 SYDVKM. V was shortened by 6 bases and J by 5 bases, with 16 bases between the two germline ends. CDR3 size: 14 residues. The DNA for the CDR3 is TGTGCCAGCAGCGCTTCCGGACAGTTATATGGCTACACCTTC. It encodes CASSASGQLYGYTF.

This chain uses TRBV6-6 with TRBJ2-3; D is uncertain. This CDR3 spans 15 amino acids. Germline loops: CDR1 MNHNY, CDR2 SVGAGI (reference sequence). V was shortened by 1 base and J by 1 base, with 9 bases between the two germline ends. In DNA form, the CDR3 reads TGTGCCAGCAGTTACTTTGGGCAGGGCACAGATACGCAGTATTTT. It is translated as CASSYFGQGTDTQYF.

CDR3 region: CASSDADRSLAVHTDTQYF. CDR3 in DNA: TGTGCCAGCAGTGACGCTGATCGTAGTCTAGCCGTACACACAGATACGCAGTATTTT. The chain couples TRBV6-4 to TRBJ2-3, with D tentatively TRBD2 (5 bases). The germline V gene has CDR1 MRHNA and CDR2 SNTAGT. This CDR3 has 19 residues. The ends were cut back, 2 bases at V and 2 bases at J, with 23 bases in the middle.

This chain uses TRBV21-1 with TRBJ2-1; the D call TRBD2 from the table was never checked on the DNA. TRBV21-1 is listed as a pseudogene. The CDR3 is 16 residues long. CDR3 sequence (DNA): TGTGCCAGCAGCAAAGATGCGCGGGAGAGTGGGAATGAGCAGTTCTTC. Translation gives CASSKDARESGNEQFF.

The chain is built from TRBV28 and TRBJ2-5; possibly TRBD1 for D (7 bases). The ends were cut back, 3 bases at V and 5 bases at J, with 22 bases in the middle. CDR1 is MDHEN, CDR2 SYDVKM, per germline. The CDR3 loop spans 17 amino acids. The CDR3 nucleotides read TGTGCCAGCAGTTTGGGAGCCGGGGGCAGGGGGTCCGAGACCCAGTACTTC. It specifies CASSLGAGGRGSETQYF.

The chain joins TRBV6-6 to TRBJ2-7; the D is unclear. Germline V gene lookup returns CDR1 MNHNY and CDR2 SVGAGI (reference sequence). This CDR3 has 13 residues. V was pared by 0 bases and J by 4 bases, with 7 bases between. CDR3 region: CASSYSTVYEQYF. The DNA for the CDR3 is TGTGCCAGCAGTTACTCCACAGTATACGAGCAGTACTTC.

In this sample, this clone turned up once. The chain couples TRBV9 to TRBJ2-1; the D gene is possibly TRBD2 (6 bases). Germline V gene sequence: CDR1 SGDLS, CDR2 YYNGEE. V lost 7 bases and J lost 4, with 15 bases in between. CDR3 size: 14 residues. CDR3 sequence (DNA): TGTGCCAGCGGCCGGGGGAGGCTTTACAATGAGCAGTTCTTC. Its protein product is CASGRGRLYNEQFF.

The rearrangement uses TRBV11-1 and TRBJ2-1; 11 nucleotides line up with TRBD2. This CDR3 has 14 residues. Germline CDR1 reads SGHAT; CDR2 reads FQDESV (reference sequence). The V and J ends lost 0 bases and 9 bases, in that order; junction bases with no gene match: 1. CDR3 nucleotides: TGTGCCAGCAGCTTAGCCCTAGCGGGAGGTGAGCAGTTCTTC. Its protein product is CASSLALAGGEQFF. The full variable domain, its missing parts supplied by reference TRBV11-1 and TRBJ2-1, is EAEVAQSPRYKITEKSQAVAFWCDPISGHATLYWYRQILGQGPELLVQFQDESVVDDSQLPKDRFSAERLKGVDSTLKIQPAELGDSAMYLCASSLALAGGEQFFGPGTRLTVL.

This chain joins TRBV11-2 and TRBJ2-5; the match to TRBD2 covers 7 bases. The germline V gene encodes CDR1 SGHAT and CDR2 FQNNGV. V shed 5 bases and J 3 bases; nucleotides not matched to a gene: 3. This CDR3 is built from 13 residues. In DNA form, the CDR3 reads TGTGCCAGCAGCATTACTAGCGAAGAGACCCAGTACTTC. It specifies CASSITSEETQYF.

This clone has just one count. The CDR3 coding sequence is TGTGCCGAACTAGGCAGGGGGGAGACCCAGTACTTC. It is translated as CAELGRGETQYF. V usage is TRBV5-8 and J usage is TRBJ2-5, with 7 bases lining up with TRBD1. The trim removed 10 bases at V and 5 bases at J, leaving 8 bases unmatched. The CDR3 loop spans 12 amino acids. Germline loops: CDR1 SGHTS, CDR2 YDEGEE.

This clone has only one observation. The V gene is TRBV4-2, the J gene TRBJ2-1, with TRBD2 matching over 8 bases. The V and J ends lost 3 bases and 7 bases, in that order; junction bases with no gene match: 14. Germline V gene sequence: CDR1 LGHNA, CDR2 YNFKEQ. This CDR3 comprises 17 residues. The CDR3 here is CASSHGTSGSSGNEQFF. The CDR3 coding sequence is TGTGCCAGCAGCCACGGCACTAGCGGTTCATCGGGTAATGAGCAGTTCTTC.

The chain joins TRBV2 to TRBJ1-1, with D possibly TRBD1 on 6 matching bases. The CDR3 totals 14 residues. The germline CDR1 and CDR2 sequences are SNHLY and FYNNEI. Between the trimmed V and J ends, which lost 6 bases and 0 bases, there was a span of 11 bases. CDR3 residues: CASSPGQMNTEAFF. CDR3 nucleotide sequence: TGTGCCAGCAGCCCCGGACAGATGAACACTGAAGCTTTCTTT.

The gene calls are TRBV7-6 and TRBJ2-5; D is undetermined. There are 12 residues in the CDR3. V was pared by 2 bases and J by 5 bases, with 6 bases between. Germline CDR1 and CDR2: SGHVS and FNYEAQ. The CDR3: CASSLIRETQYF. CDR3 DNA: TGTGCCAGCAGCTTAATTCGGGAGACCCAGTACTTC.

This clone came up once. The genes are TRBV2 and TRBJ1-5, with TRBD1 identical over 7 bases. The CDR3 is made up of 15 amino acids. Germline trimming cut 4 bases from V and 3 bases from J; bases unmatched to any gene: 6. CDR1 SNHLY and CDR2 FYNNEI come from the germline V gene. The CDR3 protein is CASSVLRGDNQPQHF. CDR3 bases: TGTGCCAGCAGTGTACTCAGGGGGGACAATCAGCCCCAGCATTTT.

The CDR3 coding sequence is TGTGCCAGCAGTGAAGGACTAGCGGTGAGCTCCTACAATGAGCAGTTCTTC. Protein sequence: CASSEGLAVSSYNEQFF. The gene calls are TRBV2 and TRBJ2-1; 9 bases are shared with TRBD2. Germline CDR1 SNHLY, CDR2 FYNNEI. This CDR3 has 17 amino acids. V lost 1 base and J lost 0; bases outside the gene matches: 4.

This clone was detected once. The chain has TRBV10-3 and TRBJ2-3, with 14 bases matching TRBD2. V trimming: 7 bases; J trimming: 0 bases; junction bases outside the gene matches: 6. The CDR3 sequence is 17 residues long. The germline V gene has CDR1 ENHRY and CDR2 SYGVKD. CDR3 bases: TGTGCCATCACGGGGACTAGCGGGAGCCCTAGCACAGATACGCAGTATTTT. Protein: CAITGTSGSPSTDTQYF.

V usage is TRBV5-1 and J usage is TRBJ2-1; 9 bases match TRBD1. The CDR3 runs to 14 residues. The J segment lost 8 bases and the V segment lost 7 bases, leaving 10 bases of the junction unmatched. The germline CDR1 and CDR2 sequences are SGHRS and YFSETQ. This chain's CDR3 is CASDVGTGRDEQFF. CDR3 nucleotide sequence: TGCGCCAGCGACGTCGGGACAGGGAGGGATGAGCAGTTCTTC.

The chain combines TRBV6-5 with TRBJ1-5; D is ambiguous. The CDR3 spans 13 residues. Germline CDR1 and CDR2: MNHEY and SVGAGI. The V and J ends lost 5 bases and 3 bases respectively, with 8 bases between them. CDR3 in amino acids: CASSQVVNQPQHF. CDR3 DNA: TGTGCCAGCAGTCAGGTCGTCAATCAGCCCCAGCATTTT.

The genes are TRBV28 and TRBJ1-2; 9 nucleotides align to TRBD1. V was pared by 2 bases and J by 5 bases, with 3 bases of the junction left unmatched. CDR3 length equals 14 residues. Germline CDR1 MDHEN, CDR2 SYDVKM. Here the CDR3 DNA reads TGTGCCAGCAGTTTAGAGGGGACAGGGTATGGCTACACCTTC. It specifies CASSLEGTGYGYTF.